The entry that follows covers one T cell receptor beta chain sequence. Antigen: not known. TCRdb keeps only in-frame clones here, not all; method: immunoSEQ multiplex PCR. The sample contains approximately 190,000 clones, almost 95% of which appear only once. Trimming removed 1 base at V and 2 bases at J, with 9 bases between. Germline CDR1 and CDR2: MGHDK and SYGVNS. The CDR3 has 15 residues. This sample is part of a study of T cell responses to AZD1222 COVID-19 vaccine. Findings of the study overall: Of the AZD1222 recipients, only six or seven were seropositive at baseline.

This clonotype was sampled from an adult in good health. The chain combines TRBV25-1 with TRBJ2-1, with D uncertain. Sequences were derived from peripheral blood, sampled on day 0 of AZD1222 vaccination. The CDR3 sequence: CASSEWQRPYNEQFF. The CDR3, as DNA: TGTGCCAGCAGTGAATGGCAACGACCCTACAATGAGCAGTTCTTC.